Each of the 14 T cell receptor beta chains below was sequenced from the same sample in a study of shared clonotypes between healthy human individuals. Measured with immunoSEQ multiplex PCR; TCRdb has only the in-frame clones, and not every one. The profile shows nearly 750,000 clones, 55% to 75% of them singletons. The sample was memory CD4+ T cells sorted from blood. Subset defined: CD45RA-negative fraction. The origin of the receptors is a woman aged 30 to 39 in good health.

The genes are TRBV14 and TRBJ1-2; D is unresolved. The CDR3 has 13 amino acids. The V gene's germline CDR1 is SGHDN and CDR2 FVKESK. Trimming pared 3 bases from V and 2 bases from J, leaving 7 bases between. The CDR3 DNA sequence: TGTGCCAGCAGCCATTCAAGAAACTATGGCTACACCTTC. Amino acid sequence: CASSHSRNYGYTF.

The chain uses TRBV19 and TRBJ1-1, with 7 positions matching TRBD1. The trim removed 10 bases at V and 0 bases at J, leaving 5 bases unmatched. Germline assignment: CDR1 LNHDA and CDR2 SQIVND (reference sequence). The CDR3 is made up of 13 amino acids. This chain's CDR3 is CATGTAMNTEAFF. As DNA, the CDR3 is TGTGCCACCGGGACAGCTATGAACACTGAAGCTTTCTTT.

The chain links TRBV11-2 to TRBJ2-1; D is unresolved. Trimming took 4 bases from V and 6 from J, leaving 13 bases between them. Per germline, CDR1 SGHAT and CDR2 FQNNGV. This CDR3 is 14 amino acids long. The CDR3 DNA is TGTGCCAGCAGCTCCCCCCAGCGAGTCAATGAGCAGTTCTTC. It yields the protein CASSSPQRVNEQFF.

This clone came up once. The J gene is TRBJ2-5, the V gene TRBV28; 7 bases match TRBD2. The length of the CDR3 is 16 residues. After removal of 5 bases from V and 3 bases from J, the junction contained 12 bases not matched to a gene. Germline CDR1 MDHEN, CDR2 SYDVKM. The CDR3, as DNA: TGTGCCAGCAGTCCGATGGCCCGGGACTATAAAGAGACCCAGTACTTC. Translation: CASSPMARDYKETQYF.

There are many counts of this clone. This sequence joins TRBV7-9 and TRBJ2-1; D possibly corresponds to TRBD1 (6 bases). CDR3 size: 16 residues. The germline V gene encodes CDR1 SEHNR and CDR2 FQNEAQ (reference sequence). V lost 5 bases, J lost 7 bases, and 21 bases lay in between. The CDR3 sequence: CASSAFGGGRGNEQFF. The CDR3 DNA reads as TGTGCCAGCAGCGCCTTTGGGGGCGGTAGAGGTAATGAGCAGTTCTTC.

The chain combines TRBV30 with TRBJ2-5, with D uncertain. V lost 2 bases and J 5 bases, leaving 6 bases between the germline ends. Looked up from germline, CDR1 is GTSNPN and CDR2 is SVGIG (reference sequence). This CDR3 is built from 11 residues. DNA for the CDR3: TGTGCCTGGAGTAATACTGAGACCCAGTACTTC. This encodes CAWSNTETQYF.

Only a few counts were recorded for this clone. The sample carries other DNA sequences with the same CDR3. The rearrangement joins TRBV2 to TRBJ2-7, with a possible D match to TRBD1 (5 bases). The CDR3 has 11 residues. Germline loops: CDR1 SNHLY, CDR2 FYNNEI. The V end was cut by 6 bases, the J end by 3 bases, with 6 bases between. Here the CDR3 reads CASRGHYEQYF. CDR3 in DNA: TGTGCCAGCAGGGGGCACTACGAGCAGTACTTC. The full variable domain, with the rest looked up from reference TRBV2 and TRBJ2-7, is EPEVTQTPSHQVTQMGQEVILRCVPISNHLYFYWYRQILGQKVEFLVSFYNNEISEKSEIFDDQFSVERPDGSNFTLKIRSTKLEDSAMYFCASRGHYEQYFGPGTRLTVT.

The V and J genes are TRBV6-6 and TRBJ1-1; 9 bases line up with TRBD1. V gave up 2 bases and J gave up 4 bases; unmatched junction bases: 2. Germline CDR1 is MNHNY and CDR2 is SVGAGI (reference sequence). The CDR3 consists of 14 residues. CDR3 nucleotides: TGTGCCAGCAGTTACGGGGACAGGGCCACTGAAGCTTTCTTT. It is translated as CASSYGDRATEAFF.

The rearrangement links TRBV10-2 to TRBJ2-3; D not certain. The germline V and J ends were trimmed by 6 bases and 2 bases, with 9 bases remaining between them. Germline values: CDR1 WSHSY, CDR2 SAAADI. The CDR3 sequence is 13 residues long. CDR3 sequence (DNA): TGCGCCAGCAGAGGACCTATCACAGATACGCAGTATTTT. Its protein product is CASRGPITDTQYF.

The chain couples TRBV27 to TRBJ2-2; D call uncertain. V dropped 3 bases and J dropped 4 bases, with 3 bases sitting between them. Germline V gives CDR1 MNHEY, CDR2 SMNVEV (reference sequence). This CDR3 comprises 12 residues. CDR3 sequence: CASSFITGELFF. The DNA of the CDR3 is TGTGCCAGCAGTTTTATCACCGGGGAGCTGTTTTTT.

Points on this clone: A much larger clone sits a single nucleotide away, making a read error possible. V usage is TRBV7-9 and J usage is TRBJ2-1; no firm D call. CDR3 length: 13 amino acids. Per the germline V gene, CDR1 is SEHNR and CDR2 is FQNEAQ (reference sequence). V lost 4 bases and J 11 bases, leaving 15 bases between the germline ends. The DNA of the CDR3 is TGTGCCAGCAGCTCACTATGGGCAGAGCAGCAGTTCTTC. Translation gives CASSSLWAEQQFF.

This chain joins TRBV4-1 and TRBJ2-5; tentatively, D is TRBD2 (5 bases). The CDR3 is 14 amino acids. Trimming removed 4 bases at V and 4 bases at J, with 13 bases between. Germline assignment: CDR1 MGHRA and CDR2 YSYEKL. CDR3 bases: TGCGCCAGCAGCCCCCCCTCCGGGATAGAGACCCAGTACTTC. Amino acid sequence: CASSPPSGIETQYF.

The genes are TRBV28 and TRBJ1-4, with D perhaps matching TRBD1 (5 bases). The CDR3 runs to 13 residues. Germline CDR1 reads MDHEN; CDR2 reads SYDVKM. V lost 4 bases and J lost 10, with 13 bases in between. CDR3 region: CASSSHAGVKLFF. CDR3 DNA sequence: TGTGCCAGCAGTTCGCATGCGGGGGTAAAACTGTTTTTT.

This rearrangement joins TRBV28 to TRBJ1-4; D ambiguous. The CDR3 sequence is 13 residues long. The V gene lost 5 bases and the J gene lost 6 bases, with 10 bases spanning the gap. Per the germline V gene, CDR1 is MDHEN and CDR2 is SYDVKM. This CDR3 is CASSGQVDEKLFF. Here the CDR3 DNA reads TGTGCCAGCAGTGGGCAGGTGGATGAAAAACTGTTTTTT.